A selection of T cell receptor beta chains follows, all from one sample in a study of blood T cells in healthy people across ages. TCRdb reprocessed the 5' RACE reads via MiXCR and lists one record per CDR3 protein. The sample has about 1,000,000 distinct CDR3 sequences, 35% to 55% seen once. Sequencing input: blood. All receptors derive from a woman between 55 and 75 years old in good health. The CDR3 runs from the conserved cysteine through the conserved F or W. The D gene is left open where the match is weak. Size tells how often a clone was seen (once, few, many) or the class of an expanded clone, and some rows leave it out.

V gene: TRBV5-1; clone size: -; D gene: TRBD1; J gene: TRBJ2-7; CDR3 DNA: TGCGCCAGCAGCCGACAGGGCCCCTCCGAGCAGTACTTC; CDR3 protein: CASSRQGPSEQYF
V gene: TRBV29-1; clone size: -; D gene: -; J gene: TRBJ1-1; CDR3 DNA: TGCAGCGTTGTCAGCCCAGGGCAAACTGAAGCTTTCTTT; CDR3 protein: CSVVSPGQTEAFF
V gene: TRBV5-1; clone size: -; D gene: TRBD2; J gene: TRBJ2-7; CDR3 DNA: TGCGCCAGCAACCGACTAGCGGGAGAGGCTTCCTACGAGCAGTACTTC; CDR3 protein: CASNRLAGEASYEQYF
V gene: TRBV20-1; clone size: many; D gene: -; J gene: TRBJ1-5; CDR3 DNA: TGCAGTGCAACAAGGTGGCAGGGTACAAGTAGCGCTCAGCCCCAGCATTTT; CDR3 protein: CSATRWQGTSSAQPQHF
V gene: TRBV27; clone size: once; D gene: -; J gene: TRBJ2-3; CDR3 DNA: TGTGCCAGCACCCCCTTGGGGGCAGGGTTAGATACGCAGTATTTT; CDR3 protein: CASTPLGAGLDTQYF
V gene: TRBV29-1; clone size: -; D gene: TRBD2; J gene: TRBJ2-7; CDR3 DNA: TGCAGCGCCGCGGGGGGGGCAACCTACGAGCAGTACTTC; CDR3 protein: CSAAGGATYEQYF
V gene: TRBV5-5; clone size: many; D gene: -; J gene: TRBJ1-5; CDR3 DNA: TGTGCCAGCAGCTTAGACAGTAGCAATCAGCCCCAGCATTTT; CDR3 protein: CASSLDSSNQPQHF
V gene: TRBV6-5; clone size: -; D gene: -; J gene: TRBJ2-1; CDR3 DNA: TGTGCCAGCAGTTACGGTGGGTCACCTCCTGGGCATGAGCAGTTCTTC; CDR3 protein: CASSYGGSPPGHEQFF
V gene: TRBV27; clone size: -; D gene: -; J gene: TRBJ2-1; CDR3 DNA: TGTGCCAGCAGTGCCCCGGGTAGTGATGAGCAGTTCTTC; CDR3 protein: CASSAPGSDEQFF
V gene: TRBV30; clone size: many; D gene: -; J gene: TRBJ2-7; CDR3 DNA: TGTGCCTGGGGGGACACCCTGGGTACGCGAGAGCAGTACTTC; CDR3 protein: CAWGDTLGTREQYF
V gene: TRBV7-2; clone size: few; D gene: TRBD1; J gene: TRBJ2-5; CDR3 DNA: TGTGCCAGCAGCCCCATACGCACTCTGGACAGGGGCCAAGAGACCCAGTACTTC; CDR3 protein: CASSPIRTLDRGQETQYF
V gene: TRBV29-1; clone size: -; D gene: TRBD2; J gene: TRBJ2-3; CDR3 DNA: TGCAGCGTTGAGGGGGGACTAGCGGGAGGATCAGATACGCAGTATTTT; CDR3 protein: CSVEGGLAGGSDTQYF
V gene: TRBV28; clone size: -; D gene: -; J gene: TRBJ2-2; CDR3 DNA: TGTGCCAGCAGCTCGGTGGCCCTGTTTTTT; CDR3 protein: CASSSVALFF
V gene: TRBV6-2/TRBV6-3; clone size: -; D gene: TRBD2; J gene: TRBJ2-7; CDR3 DNA: TGTGCCAGCAGTCCCGCCGGGACTAGCGGCACCTACGAGCAGTACTTC; CDR3 protein: CASSPAGTSGTYEQYF
V gene: TRBV7-3; clone size: -; D gene: TRBD2; J gene: TRBJ2-3; CDR3 DNA: TGTGCCAGCAGCCACCCCCGGGGGCTAGCGGGTCACACAGATACGCAGTATTTT; CDR3 protein: CASSHPRGLAGHTDTQYF
V gene: TRBV20-1; clone size: many; D gene: TRBD2; J gene: TRBJ2-1; CDR3 DNA: TGCAGTGCTAGAGAACTAGCGGGAATAAGAGATGAGCAGTTCTTC; CDR3 protein: CSARELAGIRDEQFF
V gene: TRBV7-3; clone size: few; D gene: TRBD1; J gene: TRBJ2-7; CDR3 DNA: TGTGCCAGCAGCTTAGTGGGGGACAGATCCTACGAGCAGTACTTC; CDR3 protein: CASSLVGDRSYEQYF
V gene: TRBV18; clone size: few; D gene: -; J gene: TRBJ2-3; CDR3 DNA: TGTGCCAGCTCACCGTCCGATTGGACAGATACGCAGTATTTT; CDR3 protein: CASSPSDWTDTQYF
V gene: TRBV20-1; clone size: once; D gene: TRBD2; J gene: TRBJ2-1; CDR3 DNA: TGCAGTGCTAGACTAACTAGCGGCTACAATGAGCAGTTCTTC; CDR3 protein: CSARLTSGYNEQFF
V gene: TRBV11-2; clone size: few; D gene: -; J gene: TRBJ2-7; CDR3 DNA: TGTGCCAGCAGCTTAGCAGGGCCAGGTTCCTACGAGCAGTACTTC; CDR3 protein: CASSLAGPGSYEQYF
V gene: TRBV3-1; clone size: -; D gene: -; J gene: TRBJ2-7; CDR3 DNA: TGTGCCAGCAGCCAGATAGGGGGTCACGAGCAGTACTTC; CDR3 protein: CASSQIGGHEQYF
V gene: TRBV9; clone size: few; D gene: TRBD2; J gene: TRBJ2-5; CDR3 DNA: TGTGCCAGCAGCGTAGTCGTAGCGGGAGGAGAGACCCAGTACTTC; CDR3 protein: CASSVVVAGGETQYF
V gene: TRBV7-9; clone size: -; D gene: -; J gene: TRBJ2-7; CDR3 DNA: TGTGCCAGCAGCGGTAGCCTTAGCTCCTGCGAGCAGTACTTC; CDR3 protein: CASSGSLSSCEQYF
V gene: TRBV20-1; clone size: -; D gene: -; J gene: TRBJ2-3; CDR3 DNA: TGCAGTGCTAGCCCTTTTGGCGAGGGCCGTGCAGATACGCAGTATTTT; CDR3 protein: CSASPFGEGRADTQYF
V gene: TRBV11-2; clone size: -; D gene: -; J gene: TRBJ2-5; CDR3 DNA: TGTGCCAGCAGCTTAGTTTCCGGGGGCGCCGGCAGGGAGACCCAGTACTTC; CDR3 protein: CASSLVSGGAGRETQYF
V gene: TRBV7-9; clone size: -; D gene: TRBD1; J gene: TRBJ1-4; CDR3 DNA: TGTGCCAGCAGCAACAGGGGGCAAGCAACTAATGAAAAACTGTTTTTT; CDR3 protein: CASSNRGQATNEKLFF
V gene: TRBV28; clone size: few; D gene: -; J gene: TRBJ2-7; CDR3 DNA: TGTGCCAGCAGATCACAACAGGACTACGAGCAGTACTTC; CDR3 protein: CASRSQQDYEQYF
V gene: TRBV5-1; clone size: -; D gene: -; J gene: TRBJ2-7; CDR3 DNA: TGCGCCAGCAGCCAGGGGTCAGGATACTCCTACGAGCAGTACTTC; CDR3 protein: CASSQGSGYSYEQYF
V gene: TRBV29-1; clone size: -; D gene: TRBD2; J gene: TRBJ2-1; CDR3 DNA: TGCAGCGTAGGTAGGTCAGCGGGGGCCTCCTACGATGAGCAGTTCTTC; CDR3 protein: CSVGRSAGASYDEQFF
V gene: TRBV29-1; clone size: -; D gene: TRBD2; J gene: TRBJ2-1; CDR3 DNA: TGCAGCGTTGTAAGCTGGGGGGGGAATGAGCAGTTCTTC; CDR3 protein: CSVVSWGGNEQFF
V gene: TRBV7-2; clone size: few; D gene: TRBD2; J gene: TRBJ2-1; CDR3 DNA: TGTGCCAGCAGCGCCGGGACTAGCGCACACTACAATGAGCAGTTCTTC; CDR3 protein: CASSAGTSAHYNEQFF
V gene: TRBV20-1; clone size: few; D gene: -; J gene: TRBJ2-7; CDR3 DNA: TGCAGTGCCCCAGACCCGCCCTACGAGCAGTACTTC; CDR3 protein: CSAPDPPYEQYF
V gene: TRBV11-1; clone size: -; D gene: TRBD2; J gene: TRBJ2-7; CDR3 DNA: TGTGCCAGCAGCCCACCCCGATGGGGTGCTAGCGGGAAGACCTACGAGCAGTACTTC; CDR3 protein: CASSPPRWGASGKTYEQYF
V gene: TRBV27; clone size: -; D gene: -; J gene: TRBJ2-5; CDR3 DNA: TGTGCCAGCAGCCCGCCCGGAGGAACCCAACAGACCCAGTACTTC; CDR3 protein: CASSPPGGTQQTQYF
V gene: TRBV4-1; clone size: -; D gene: TRBD1; J gene: TRBJ2-5; CDR3 DNA: TGCGCCAGCAGCCAAGAAGGGGGCAGGGGACCCTACGGGCAGTACTTC; CDR3 protein: CASSQEGGRGPYGQYF
V gene: TRBV14; clone size: few; D gene: TRBD2; J gene: TRBJ2-5; CDR3 DNA: TGTGCCAGCAGCCAACCCGTCGGACTAGCGGGAGTGGAGACCCAGTACTTC; CDR3 protein: CASSQPVGLAGVETQYF
V gene: TRBV6-1; clone size: -; D gene: -; J gene: TRBJ2-4; CDR3 DNA: TGTGCCAGCAGTACGAGGACAGTTATAGCCAAAAACATTCAGTACTTC; CDR3 protein: CASSTRTVIAKNIQYF
V gene: TRBV10-3; clone size: few; D gene: -; J gene: TRBJ1-5; CDR3 DNA: TGTGCCATCAGTGGTAACGATCAGCCCCAGCATTTT; CDR3 protein: CAISGNDQPQHF
V gene: TRBV29-1; clone size: -; D gene: -; J gene: TRBJ2-7; CDR3 DNA: TGCAGCGTTGAATTCGCCAGGGCCGAAGAGCAGTACTTC; CDR3 protein: CSVEFARAEEQYF